The 4 T cell receptor beta chains listed next were all sequenced from one sample in a study of OX40 agonist ivuxolimab in advanced cancers. Only in-frame clones appear in the TCRdb table, and some are missing; sequencing was by immunoSEQ multiplex PCR. Of over 100,000 clones in the sample, less than 95% were seen once. Sequencing was performed on CD4+ or CD8+ T cells sorted from blood, taken in a trial of the OX40 agonist ivuxolimab. The receptor source for this set is an adult with an advanced solid tumor such as melanoma, head and neck, liver or kidney cancer.

A note on this clone: Other DNA variants within this sample encode the same CDR3. V usage is TRBV9 and J usage is TRBJ1-2; no clear D gene. Germline assignment: CDR1 SGDLS and CDR2 YYNGEE. Trimming pared 2 bases from V and 7 bases from J, leaving 9 bases between. The CDR3 has 12 amino acids. The CDR3 region is CASSVGEGGYTF. For the CDR3, the DNA is TGTGCCAGCAGCGTTGGAGAGGGTGGCTACACCTTC.

The genes are TRBV10-1 and TRBJ1-2; D may be TRBD1 (6 bases). CDR1 WNHNN and CDR2 SYGVQD come from the germline V gene (reference sequence). The CDR3 totals 13 residues. V gave up 4 bases and J gave up 4 bases, with 10 bases separating them. The CDR3 sequence: CASSADSGYGYTF. DNA of the CDR3: TGCGCCAGCAGTGCGGACAGTGGCTATGGCTACACCTTC.

The genes are TRBV27 and TRBJ1-1; 7 bases match TRBD1. This CDR3 comprises 15 residues. V trimming: 5 bases; J trimming: 4 bases; junction bases outside the gene matches: 10. CDR1 and CDR2 from the germline V gene are MNHEY and SMNVEV (reference sequence). The CDR3 DNA follows: TGTGCCAGCAGTCCCCGACAGGGCGGGAGCACTGAAGCTTTCTTT. Protein sequence: CASSPRQGGSTEAFF.

This clone showed up just once. V and J are TRBV28 and TRBJ2-1; TRBD2 aligns across 9 bases. The CDR3 loop spans 15 amino acids. CDR1 MDHEN and CDR2 SYDVKM come from the germline V gene. Trimming took 5 bases from V and 4 from J; bases not matched to a gene: 6. This chain's CDR3 is CASSGGTSRYNEQFF. The DNA for the CDR3 is TGTGCCAGCAGTGGGGGGACTAGCAGATACAATGAGCAGTTCTTC.